The T cell receptor beta chain described here comes from a study of blood T cells in healthy people across ages. Study observations and caveats: A conclusive naive versus antigen-experienced comparison was prevented by the unsorted PBMCs. Per million T cells, TCR beta diversity dropped roughly linearly as age increased.

For this clonotype: Its antigen is undetermined.

Using a J-beta primer mix together with a sample-barcoded 5' primer, a second PCR was run for roughly 6 to 11 cycles. TCRdb re-called the 5' RACE reads through MiXCR, storing one row per CDR3 protein. The sample lists around 900,000 distinct CDR3 sequences, just over 50% seen once, with roughly 23% in the top ten. The sample was blood. The clonotype was recovered from a woman aged 55-70 years in good health.

CDR3: CAITETDYGYTF. The CDR3 DNA sequence: TGTGCCATCACAGAGACAGATTATGGCTACACCTTC. The V and J genes are TRBV2 and TRBJ1-2; D is perhaps TRBD1 (5 bases). The CDR3 has 12 amino acids. Germline assignment: CDR1 SNHLY and CDR2 FYNNEI. The V end was cut by 10 bases, the J end by 5 bases, with 14 bases between.